This TCR beta chain was captured in a study of blood T cell repertoires in COVID-19. Study at large: T cells, B-cell-depleted T cells, or PBMCs supplied cDNA or gDNA.

The V gene lost 10 bases and the J gene lost 4 bases, with 22 bases spanning the gap. Per germline, CDR1 SNHLY and CDR2 FYNNEI. The CDR3 runs 15 residues. Participants' reported clinical history set cohort assignment. Sequenced by immunoSEQ multiplex PCR; TCRdb stores in-frame clones only, minus some. The sample comprises around 180,000 clones, roughly four fifths of which are singletons, and approximately 12% rests with the top ten. This clonotype was sampled from a man aged 50-60 years who had recovered from COVID-19. Sequencing was performed on PBMCs or T cells enriched from blood (not recorded which). This chain joins TRBV2 and TRBJ1-1, with no clear D. The CDR3 loop reads CATRTLSVGRTEAFF. The CDR3 DNA is TGTGCCACACGAACACTCAGCGTAGGCCGCACTGAAGCTTTCTTT.